This T cell receptor beta chain originates from a study of long-term antiretroviral therapy in people with HIV. Cryopreserved PBMC, at about 0.9-10 million per sample, were present before DNA extraction. A word on this clone: Its antigen is currently unknown.

Investigators performed immunoSEQ version v3.0 at survey level. This table comes from immunoSEQ multiplex PCR, and its TCRdb copy is limited to in-frame clones, with some not included. In the table there are about 36,000 clones, roughly 80% of which are singletons. Study-wide findings and caveats: Clones showing expansion before ART dominated the repertoire at all time points. When set beside controls, HIV repertoires had CDR3 length ranges that were narrower.

The receptor's source is a man between 18 and 29 years old with HIV. The sample in question was unsorted PBMCs, obtained 0.6 years after starting antiretroviral therapy.

The CDR3 DNA is TGTGCCAGCAGCTTTGTATTTGGCGGTGACACCGGGGAGCTGTTTTTT. This codes for CASSFVFGGDTGELFF. The rearrangement joins TRBV7-2 to TRBJ2-2; D uncertain. This CDR3 region has 16 residues. Per the germline V gene, CDR1 is SGHTA and CDR2 is FQGNSA. V was pared by 3 bases and J by 3 bases, with 14 bases between.